The sequence of this T cell receptor beta chain was determined in a study of OX40 agonist ivuxolimab in advanced cancers. The overall study: Each patient was given ivuxolimab into a vein every 2 weeks, at 0.01 to 10 mg/kg.

Profiled with immunoSEQ multiplex PCR; TCRdb holds only in-frame clones, not every one. This sample has 50,000 or so clones, with 85% to 90% found just once. The CDR3 spans 16 residues. CDR1 is MNHEY and CDR2 is SVGAGI in the germline V gene. J gave up 2 bases and V 1 base, and 4 bases lay outside the gene matches. Exclusion applied to patients with autoimmune disease history or systemic immunosuppression. Blood specimens came from baseline, cycle 4 day 1, and cycle 7 day 1. The rearrangement links TRBV6-5 to TRBJ2-3, with TRBD2 matching 9 bases. This TCR derives from an adult with an advanced solid tumor such as melanoma, head and neck, liver or kidney cancer. The sequences come from CD4+ or CD8+ T cells sorted from blood, collected in a trial of the OX40 agonist ivuxolimab. CDR3: CASSYWLAGITDTQYF. The CDR3 DNA reads as TGTGCCAGCAGTTACTGGCTAGCGGGGATCACAGATACGCAGTATTTT.